The 20 T cell receptor beta chains below come from one sample, sequenced in a study of OX40 agonist ivuxolimab in advanced cancers. The data were produced by immunoSEQ multiplex PCR, yet TCRdb's version contains in-frame clones alone and is incomplete. The table lists 80,000 to 100,000 clones, 92% of them singletons. The sequencing here drew on CD4+ or CD8+ T cells sorted from blood, taken in a trial of the OX40 agonist ivuxolimab. The source of these receptors is an adult with an advanced solid tumor such as melanoma, head and neck, liver or kidney cancer.

This chain links TRBV6-5 with TRBJ2-7; 8 bases are a match to TRBD1. This CDR3 contains 15 residues. Per the germline V gene, CDR1 is MNHEY and CDR2 is SVGAGI. Trimming cost V 6 bases and J 6 bases; bases outside gene matches: 13. DNA of the CDR3: TGTGCCAGCAGAGCCCCGACAGGGGATCGGGCCGAGCAGTACTTC. It encodes CASRAPTGDRAEQYF.

The gene calls are TRBV6-5 and TRBJ2-5, with 9 bases fitting TRBD2. This CDR3 is 14 amino acids long. Germline-derived CDR1 and CDR2 are MNHEY and SVGAGI. V shed 11 bases, J shed 5 bases, and the junction held 12 bases outside the gene matches. CDR3: CAARGGGALETQYF. CDR3 nucleotides: TGTGCCGCCCGGGGCGGGGGGGCCTTGGAGACCCAGTACTTC.

The gene calls are TRBV6-6 and TRBJ2-1, with 10 bases identical to TRBD2. Germline trimming cut 7 bases from V and 5 bases from J; bases unmatched to any gene: 5. CDR1 and CDR2 (germline): MNHNY, SVGAGI (reference sequence). This CDR3 region has 14 residues. Here the CDR3 reads CASTKRGGHNEQFF. The CDR3 nucleotides read TGTGCCAGCACCAAGCGGGGGGGTCACAATGAGCAGTTCTTC.

The rearrangement links TRBV15 to TRBJ1-5; a weak D match, TRBD1 (5 bases). CDR1 and CDR2 from the germline V gene are LNHNV and YYDKDF (reference sequence). V was cut by 0 bases and J by 2 bases, with 5 bases left in between. This CDR3 has 14 residues. The CDR3 coding sequence is TGTGCCACCAGCAGAGAACAGGGCAATCAGCCCCAGCATTTT. Encoded protein: CATSREQGNQPQHF.

The chain employs TRBV4-1 and TRBJ1-5, with TRBD1 matching 10 bases. This CDR3 has 17 residues. With V trimmed by 5 bases and J by 3 bases, 10 bases remained unmatched. Germline CDR1 and CDR2: MGHRA and YSYEKL. CDR3 in DNA: TGCGCCAGCAGCGTATCACCCGGGACAGGGGCCAATCAGCCCCAGCATTTT. It specifies CASSVSPGTGANQPQHF.

This rearrangement joins TRBV6-1 to TRBJ2-7; D unclear. V gave up 6 bases and J gave up 0 bases, with 12 bases separating them. The CDR3 is made up of 14 amino acids. Germline CDR1 reads MNHNS; CDR2 reads SASEGT. CDR3 region: CASRLGADSYEQYF. As DNA, the CDR3 is TGTGCCAGCAGGCTGGGCGCCGACTCCTACGAGCAGTACTTC.

The chain links TRBV5-4 to TRBJ1-2; 9 nucleotides line up with TRBD1. The germline gives CDR1 SGHNT, CDR2 YYREEE (reference sequence). There are 14 residues in the CDR3. After removal of 0 bases from V and 8 bases from J, the junction contained 5 bases not matched to a gene. CDR3 in DNA: TGTGCCAGCAGCTTGGACAGGGGGCAACGGGGCTACACCTTC. It encodes CASSLDRGQRGYTF. Using reference TRBV5-4 and TRBJ1-2 for the parts outside the CDR3, the full variable domain is ETGVTQSPTHLIKTRGQQVTLRCSSQSGHNTVSWYQQALGQGPQFIFQYYREEENGRGNFPPRFSGLQFPNYSSELNVNALELDDSALYLCASSLDRGQRGYTFGSGTRLTVV.

The V gene is TRBV5-6, the J gene TRBJ2-2, with TRBD2 as a possible D gene (6 bases). The CDR3 spans 15 residues. The germline CDR1 and CDR2 sequences are SGHDT and YYEEEE. Trimming pared 4 bases from V and 6 bases from J, leaving 16 bases between. Here the CDR3 DNA reads TGTGCCAGCAGCGGATTAGGGACTCAGGCCGGGGAGCTGTTTTTT. The encoded protein is CASSGLGTQAGELFF.

The CDR3 DNA is TGTGCCAGCAGTCTAGGACAGGGTTCGTATGAGCAGTACTTC. Translated: CASSLGQGSYEQYF. The V call is TRBV25-1, the J call TRBJ2-7, with 8 bases identical to TRBD1. V dropped 5 bases and J dropped 7; count of bases not matched to a gene: 10. Germline V lookup: CDR1 MGHDK, CDR2 SYGVNS. CDR3 length: 14 residues.

J is TRBJ2-2 and V is TRBV11-2; 11 nucleotides line up with TRBD1. CDR1 and CDR2 (germline): SGHAT, FQNNGV. Unmatched junction bases numbered 2, after V lost 5 bases and J lost 3 bases. The CDR3 spans 15 residues. CDR3 nucleotides: TGTGCCAGCAGCAGGACAGGGGGCTACACCGGGGAGCTGTTTTTT. This sequence encodes CASSRTGGYTGELFF.

The rearrangement links TRBV6-5 to TRBJ1-1; 9 bases are shared with TRBD1. Looked up from germline, CDR1 is MNHEY and CDR2 is SVGAGI. Trimming cost V 6 bases and J 5 bases; bases outside gene matches: 10. The length of the CDR3 is 15 residues. CDR3 nucleotide sequence: TGTGCCAGCAGGAGGGACAGGGTAGGAGGGACTGAAGCTTTCTTT. Translating it yields CASRRDRVGGTEAFF.

The J gene is TRBJ2-3, the V gene TRBV6-6, with D maybe TRBD2 (6 bases). The CDR3 consists of 11 residues. Trimming took 4 bases from V and 11 from J, leaving 10 bases between them. Germline CDR1 is MNHNY and CDR2 is SVGAGI (reference sequence). CDR3 sequence (DNA): TGTGCCAGCAGTTCGACTAGAGGGCAGTATTTT. The encoded protein is CASSSTRGQYF.

V is TRBV7-8 and J is TRBJ2-2; no clear D gene. The CDR3 is made up of 14 amino acids. V lost 5 bases and J lost 5, with 12 bases in between. Germline CDR1 is SGHVS and CDR2 is FQNEAQ. The CDR3: CASSPQVGTGELFF. In nucleotides, the CDR3 is TGTGCCAGCAGCCCTCAGGTGGGAACCGGGGAGCTGTTTTTT. Full variable domain (outside the CDR3, taken from reference TRBV7-8 and TRBJ2-2): GAGVSQSPRYKVAKRGQDVALRCDPISGHVSLFWYQQALGQGPEFLTYFQNEAQLDKSGLPSDRFFAERPEGSVSTLKIQRTQQEDSAVYLCASSPQVGTGELFFGEGSRLTVL.

The rearrangement uses TRBV9 and TRBJ1-3, with D hard to call. The CDR3 is 13 residues long. Per germline, CDR1 SGDLS and CDR2 YYNGEE. V lost 3 bases and J lost 0, with 4 bases in between. CDR3 protein: CASSESSGNTIYF. In nucleotides, the CDR3 is TGTGCCAGCAGCGAGAGCTCTGGAAACACCATATATTTT.

The chain links TRBV10-3 to TRBJ1-3; 7 bases match TRBD1. The CDR3 has 15 amino acids. Germline lookup yields CDR1 ENHRY and CDR2 SYGVKD. V was pared by 4 bases and J by 0 bases, with 3 bases of the junction left unmatched. CDR3 nucleotides: TGTGCCATCAGTGGGGGACAGCCCTCTGGAAACACCATATATTTT. It codes for CAISGGQPSGNTIYF.

The count of this clone is one. The chain employs TRBV12-5 and TRBJ2-7; D is perhaps TRBD2 (6 bases). Trimming took off 7 bases at V and 4 bases at J, with 17 bases between the two ends. Germline values: CDR1 LGHNT, CDR2 FRNRAP. The CDR3 has 14 amino acids. As DNA, the CDR3 is TGTGCTAGTGCCACAGCGGGTTTACCTTACGAGCAGTACTTC. Residues: CASATAGLPYEQYF.

The chain uses TRBV28 and TRBJ2-7; 9 positions match TRBD1. The CDR3 covers 17 residues. Germline CDR1 reads MDHEN; CDR2 reads SYDVKM. J gave up 0 bases and V 2 bases, and 8 bases lay outside the gene matches. DNA of the CDR3: TGTGCCAGCAGTTTAGGTCTGGGGACAGGGATCTCCTACGAGCAGTACTTC. Encoded protein: CASSLGLGTGISYEQYF.

This clone was counted only a few times. This specimen includes other DNA sequences encoding the same CDR3. This sequence joins TRBV19 and TRBJ2-7, with 7 bases that match TRBD2. Germline CDR1 is LNHDA and CDR2 is SQIVND (reference sequence). The CDR3 covers 15 residues. The J segment lost 2 bases and the V segment lost 5 bases, leaving 9 bases of the junction unmatched. The CDR3 nucleotides are TGTGCCAGTAGTGTGACTGGCGGGGGTACCTACGAGCAGTACTTC. Its translation: CASSVTGGGTYEQYF.

The V call is TRBV9, the J call TRBJ1-2, with D possibly being TRBD1 (6 bases). Germline assignment: CDR1 SGDLS and CDR2 YYNGEE. The V end lost 4 bases, the J end lost 5 bases, and 9 bases lay between the germline ends. CDR3 length equals 12 residues. The CDR3 DNA follows: TGTGCCAGCAGCAAGACAGGTTATGGCTACACCTTC. Translated: CASSKTGYGYTF.

This clone has a single count. The gene calls are TRBV6-5 and TRBJ2-5; no clear D gene. The germline gives CDR1 MNHEY, CDR2 SVGAGI. Between the trimmed V and J ends, which lost 5 bases and 5 bases, there was a span of 15 bases. This CDR3 is built from 14 residues. The CDR3 is CASSEVGRVETQYF. CDR3 nucleotides: TGTGCCAGCAGTGAAGTTGGAAGAGTGGAGACCCAGTACTTC.